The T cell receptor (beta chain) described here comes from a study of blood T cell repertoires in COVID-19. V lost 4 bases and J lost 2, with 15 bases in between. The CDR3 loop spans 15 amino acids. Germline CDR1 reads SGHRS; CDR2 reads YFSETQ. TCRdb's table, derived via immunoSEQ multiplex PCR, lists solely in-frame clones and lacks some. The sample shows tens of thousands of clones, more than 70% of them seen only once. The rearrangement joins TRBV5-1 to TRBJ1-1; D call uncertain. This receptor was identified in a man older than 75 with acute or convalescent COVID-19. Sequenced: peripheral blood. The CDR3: CASSRLGLGNTEAFF. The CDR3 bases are TGCGCCAGCAGCCGCCTCGGGTTAGGTAACACTGAAGCTTTCTTT.